The rows below give T cell receptor beta chains drawn from one sample of a study of identifying expanded T cells in peripheral blood. This table comes from immunoSEQ multiplex PCR, and its TCRdb copy is limited to in-frame clones, with some not included. Here the sample spans around 85,000 clones, 70% to 90% being singletons. Source material: blood. All receptors derive from a person aged 18-70 years in good health. The CDR3 runs from the conserved cysteine through the conserved F or W. A D gene is named only where the DNA matches it firmly. Rows give clone size only sometimes, using once, few, many, or a class for an expanded clone.

>NA|TRBJ2-5|TRBV18|NA
CASSQGPRETQYF
TGTGCCAGCTCACAAGGGCCCCGAGAGACCCAGTACTTC
>NA|TRBJ1-2|TRBV10-3|once
CAISEPRENYGYTF
TGTGCCATCAGTGAGCCCCGCGAGAACTATGGCTACACCTTC
>NA|TRBJ2-1|TRBV7-8|NA
CASSFTGTPSWVNEQFF
TGTGCCAGCAGCTTTACCGGGACACCGAGTTGGGTCAATGAGCAGTTCTTC
>NA|TRBJ1-5|TRBV19|once
CASSIGLYSNQPQHF
TGTGCCAGTAGTATAGGACTCTATAGCAATCAGCCCCAGCATTTT
>NA|TRBJ2-3|TRBV9|NA
CASSVAWSTDTQYF
TGTGCCAGCAGCGTAGCATGGAGCACAGATACGCAGTATTTT
>NA|TRBJ2-1|TRBV11-3|NA
CASSLSRNNEQFF
TGTGCCAGCAGCTTAAGCCGGAACAATGAGCAGTTCTTC
>NA|TRBJ1-6|TRBV6-5|NA
CASSYSGVFQNSPLHF
TGTGCCAGCAGTTACTCCGGGGTGTTCCAGAATTCACCCCTCCACTTT
>NA|TRBJ2-3|TRBV2|NA
CASDVRDTQADTQYF
TGTGCCAGCGACGTTAGGGACACTCAGGCAGATACGCAGTATTTT
>NA|TRBJ2-1|TRBV6-7|NA
CAPGDNTHNEQFF
TGTGCCCCTGGGGACAATACGCACAATGAGCAGTTCTTC
>NA|TRBJ1-2|TRBV5-5|NA
CASSVDLGVGYTF
TGTGCCAGCAGCGTCGATTTGGGGGTTGGCTACACCTTC
>TRBD1|TRBJ1-2|TRBV6-5|NA
CASSYRTGVGYTF
TGTGCCAGCAGTTACAGAACAGGGGTCGGCTACACCTTC
>NA|TRBJ1-6|TRBV30|NA
CAWGGGDSPLHF
TGTGCCTGGGGGGGTGGGGATTCACCCCTCCACTTT
>NA|TRBJ2-3|TRBV21-1|NA
CASSKAGKRARFYTQYF
TGTGCCAGCAGCAAAGCGGGGAAGAGGGCCCGCTTCTATACGCAGTATTTT
>NA|TRBJ1-1|TRBV6-6|NA
CASSYSWRVNTEAFF
TGTGCCAGCAGTTACTCATGGCGAGTGAACACTGAAGCTTTCTTT
>NA|TRBJ2-1|TRBV27|once
CASSLGGGGEQFF
TGTGCCAGCAGTTTAGGAGGAGGGGGTGAGCAGTTCTTC
>TRBD2|TRBJ2-3|TRBV2|NA
CATTLAGGPYTQYF
TGTGCCACGACCCTAGCGGGGGGACCGTATACGCAGTATTTT
>NA|TRBJ2-7|TRBV4-2|once
CASSLGGFSYEQYF
TGTGCCAGCAGCTTGGGGGGTTTCTCCTACGAGCAGTACTTC
>NA|TRBJ2-4|TRBV21-1|NA
CASSYRDITKNIQYF
TGTGCCAGCAGCTACAGGGACATCACCAAAAACATTCAGTACTTC
>NA|TRBJ1-3|TRBV12-5|once
CANPTGNTIYF
TGTGCTAACCCGACTGGAAACACCATATATTTT
>NA|TRBJ2-5|TRBV2|NA
CASSWDGQGTQYF
TGTGCCAGCAGTTGGGACGGCCAGGGGACCCAGTACTTC
>TRBD1|TRBJ2-2|TRBV10-1|NA
CASTPSRDRATGELFF
TGCGCCAGCACCCCTTCCCGGGACAGGGCTACCGGGGAGCTGTTTTTT
>TRBD1|TRBJ1-5|TRBV28|NA
CATQTGGYQPQHF
TGTGCCACTCAGACAGGGGGATATCAGCCCCAGCATTTT
>TRBD2|TRBJ2-1|TRBV9|NA
CASSHGLAGGYVLEQFF
TGTGCCAGCAGCCACGGACTAGCGGGAGGCTACGTCCTCGAGCAGTTCTTC
>NA|TRBJ1-1|TRBV10-3|NA
CAIRRGEDTEAFF
TGTGCCATCAGGAGGGGGGAGGACACTGAAGCTTTCTTT
>NA|TRBJ1-2|TRBV7-2|NA
CASSLAGYYGYTF
TGTGCCAGCAGCTTAGCGGGGTACTATGGCTACACCTTC